The clone carrying this TCR beta chain has a handful of counts. No antigen is known for it. Combining a sample-barcoded 5' primer with a J-beta primer mix, a second PCR ran for 7 to 11 cycles. Each CDR3 protein gets one entry after TCRdb re-called the 5' RACE reads with MiXCR. The table has fewer than 950,000 distinct CDR3 sequences, roughly 53% seen once. This sample was taken from a study of blood T cells in healthy people across ages. V trimming: 4 bases; J trimming: 0 bases; junction bases outside the gene matches: 3. CDR3 length: 14 residues. Germline CDR1 and CDR2: SGDLS and YYNGEE. Findings of the study overall: The long-lived group displayed more naive CD4+ cells, plus higher diversity, than the aged donors did.

The sequenced sample was blood. V usage is TRBV9 and J usage is TRBJ2-5; TRBD1 matches at 7 bases. This sequence originates from a man older than 75 in good health. The CDR3 loop reads CASSLGQYQETQYF. In nucleotides, the CDR3 is TGTGCCAGCAGCCTGGGACAGTACCAAGAGACCCAGTACTTC.